This TCR beta chain was recorded in a study of PD-L1 blockade in urothelial cancer. Across the study: Study patients had been treated with 0 to 3 previous chemotherapy regimens. Counts from blood samples showed a median of approximately 150,000 T cells.

TCRdb's copy holds only in-frame clones and misses some; the assay was immunoSEQ multiplex PCR. Here the sample spans under 90,000 clones, roughly 90% being singletons. V was cut by 1 base and J by 0 bases, with 12 bases left in between. The CDR3 is made up of 17 amino acids. The germline V gene encodes CDR1 SGHVS and CDR2 FQNEAQ. This chain joins TRBV7-8 and TRBJ1-4; D gene unclear. Source: PBMCs, taken around atezolizumab (anti-PD-L1) treatment. The sequence was obtained from a man in his fifties or sixties with urothelial cancer. CDR3 in DNA: TGTGCCAGCAGCTTAGGGCGTCCAGGAACAACTAATGAAAAACTGTTTTTT. Translation: CASSLGRPGTTNEKLFF.